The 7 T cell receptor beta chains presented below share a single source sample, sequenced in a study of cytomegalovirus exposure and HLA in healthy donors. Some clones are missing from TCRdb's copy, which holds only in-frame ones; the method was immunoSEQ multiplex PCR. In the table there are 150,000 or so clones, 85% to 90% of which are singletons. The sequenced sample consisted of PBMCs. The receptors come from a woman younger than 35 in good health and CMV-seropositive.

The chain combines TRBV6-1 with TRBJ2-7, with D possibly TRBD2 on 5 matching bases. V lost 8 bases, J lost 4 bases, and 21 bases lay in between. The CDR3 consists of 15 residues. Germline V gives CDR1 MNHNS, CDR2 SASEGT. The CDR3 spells CASGSRLRGMYEQYF. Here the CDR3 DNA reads TGTGCCAGCGGTTCGAGACTCCGAGGGATGTACGAGCAGTACTTC.

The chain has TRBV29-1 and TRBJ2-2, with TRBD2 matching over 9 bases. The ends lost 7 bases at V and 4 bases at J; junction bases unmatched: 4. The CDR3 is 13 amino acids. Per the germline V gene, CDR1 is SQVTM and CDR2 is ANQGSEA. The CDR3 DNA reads TGCAGCGCACGGACTAGCGCCACCGGGGAGCTGTTTTTT. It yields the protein CSARTSATGELFF.

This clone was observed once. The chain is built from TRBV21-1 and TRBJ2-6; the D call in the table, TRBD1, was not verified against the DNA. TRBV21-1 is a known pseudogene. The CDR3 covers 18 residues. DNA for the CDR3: TGTGCCAGCAGCAAACGGGAAGGGGGCGCGGGTGGGGCCAACGTCCTGACTTTC. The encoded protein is CASSKREGGAGGANVLTF.

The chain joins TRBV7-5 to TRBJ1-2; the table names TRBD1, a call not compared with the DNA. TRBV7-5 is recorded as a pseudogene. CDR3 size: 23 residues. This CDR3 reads CARSPGTRTAWWKMPNFEVLYTF. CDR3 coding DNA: TGTGCCAGAAGCCCAGGAACACGGACAGCATGGTGGAAAATGCCAAACTTTGAAGTACTCTACACCTTC.

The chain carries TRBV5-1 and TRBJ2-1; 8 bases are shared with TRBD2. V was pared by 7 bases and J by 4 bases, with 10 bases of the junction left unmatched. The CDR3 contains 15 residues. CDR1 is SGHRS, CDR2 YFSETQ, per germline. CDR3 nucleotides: TGCGCCAGCGGCCTAACGGGAGGGCCGTACAATGAGCAGTTCTTC. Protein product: CASGLTGGPYNEQFF. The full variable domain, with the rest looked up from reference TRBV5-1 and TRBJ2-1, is KAGVTQTPRYLIKTRGQQVTLSCSPISGHRSVSWYQQTPGQGLQFLFEYFSETQRNKGNFPGRFSGRQFSNSRSEMNVSTLELGDSALYLCASGLTGGPYNEQFFGPGTRLTVL.

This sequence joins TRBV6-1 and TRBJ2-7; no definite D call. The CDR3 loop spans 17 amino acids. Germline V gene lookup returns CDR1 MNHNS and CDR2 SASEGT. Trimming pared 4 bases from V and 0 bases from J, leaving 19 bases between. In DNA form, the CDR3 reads TGTGCCAGCAGTGCCCTTGGTTCTCACCGACTCTCCTACGAGCAGTACTTC. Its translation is CASSALGSHRLSYEQYF.

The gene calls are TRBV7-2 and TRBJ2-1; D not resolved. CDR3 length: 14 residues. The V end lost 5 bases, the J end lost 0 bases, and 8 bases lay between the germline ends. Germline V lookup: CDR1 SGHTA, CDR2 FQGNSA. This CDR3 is CASSPLGSYNEQFF. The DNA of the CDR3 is TGTGCCAGCAGCCCCCTCGGCTCCTACAATGAGCAGTTCTTC.